This TCR beta chain derives from a study of OX40 agonist ivuxolimab in advanced cancers. Overall study: Patients in dose escalation had liver, melanoma, kidney or head and neck cancers. A partial response was reached by three patients: one with hepatocellular carcinoma and two with cutaneous melanoma.

Sequencing was performed with immunoSEQ multiplex PCR; in TCRdb, only in-frame clones are kept and a portion is missing. The sample contains tens of thousands of clones, approximately 90% of which appear only once. This CDR3 has 13 amino acids. Trimming stripped 8 bases from V and 6 bases from J, with 16 bases between. Germline lookup yields CDR1 MDHEN and CDR2 SYDVKM. This clone came up a few times. The rearrangement joins TRBV28 to TRBJ1-2; perhaps TRBD1 as D (6 bases). This receptor was identified in an adult with an advanced solid tumor such as melanoma, head and neck, liver or kidney cancer. Sample: CD4+ or CD8+ T cells sorted from blood, taken in a trial of the OX40 agonist ivuxolimab. CDR3 in DNA: TGTGCCAGCCGAGCCCGGGACACCGATGGCTACACCTTC. Translation: CASRARDTDGYTF.